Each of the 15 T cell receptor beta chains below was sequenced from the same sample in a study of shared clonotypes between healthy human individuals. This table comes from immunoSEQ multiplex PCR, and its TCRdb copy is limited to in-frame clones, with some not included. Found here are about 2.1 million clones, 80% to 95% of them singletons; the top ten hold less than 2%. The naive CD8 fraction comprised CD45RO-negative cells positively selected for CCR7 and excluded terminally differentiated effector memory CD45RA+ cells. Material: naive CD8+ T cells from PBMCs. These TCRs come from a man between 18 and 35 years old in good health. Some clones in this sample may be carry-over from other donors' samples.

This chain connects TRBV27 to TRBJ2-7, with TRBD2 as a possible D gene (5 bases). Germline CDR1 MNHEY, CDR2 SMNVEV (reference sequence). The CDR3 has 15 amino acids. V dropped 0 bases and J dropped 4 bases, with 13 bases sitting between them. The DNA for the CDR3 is TGTGCCAGCAGTTTATCTGGTAGCGCGCGATACGAGCAGTACTTC. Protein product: CASSLSGSARYEQYF.

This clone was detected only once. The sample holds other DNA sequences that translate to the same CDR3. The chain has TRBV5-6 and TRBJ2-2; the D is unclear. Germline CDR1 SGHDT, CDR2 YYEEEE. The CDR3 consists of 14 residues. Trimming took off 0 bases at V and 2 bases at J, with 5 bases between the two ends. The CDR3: CASSLGTNTGELFF. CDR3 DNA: TGTGCCAGCAGCTTGGGCACTAACACCGGGGAGCTGTTTTTT.

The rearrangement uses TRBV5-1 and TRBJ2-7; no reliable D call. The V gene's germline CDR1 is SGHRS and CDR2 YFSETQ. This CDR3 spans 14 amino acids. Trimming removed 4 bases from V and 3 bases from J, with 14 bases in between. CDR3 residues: CASSPQAGNYEQYF. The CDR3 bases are TGCGCCAGCAGCCCCCAGGCAGGTAACTACGAGCAGTACTTC.

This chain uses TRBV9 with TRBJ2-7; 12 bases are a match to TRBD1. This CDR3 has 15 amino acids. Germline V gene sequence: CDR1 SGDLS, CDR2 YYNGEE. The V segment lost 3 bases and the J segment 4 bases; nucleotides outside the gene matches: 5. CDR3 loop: CASSAGDRGRYEQYF. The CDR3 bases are TGTGCCAGCAGCGCCGGGGACAGGGGGCGTTACGAGCAGTACTTC.

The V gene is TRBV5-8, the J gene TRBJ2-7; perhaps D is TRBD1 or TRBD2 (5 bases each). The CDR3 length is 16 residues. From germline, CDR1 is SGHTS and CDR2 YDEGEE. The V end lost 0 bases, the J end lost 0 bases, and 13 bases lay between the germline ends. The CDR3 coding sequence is TGTGCCAGCAGCTTGGGGGCCGGGGCGAGCTCCTACGAGCAGTACTTC. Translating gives CASSLGAGASSYEQYF.

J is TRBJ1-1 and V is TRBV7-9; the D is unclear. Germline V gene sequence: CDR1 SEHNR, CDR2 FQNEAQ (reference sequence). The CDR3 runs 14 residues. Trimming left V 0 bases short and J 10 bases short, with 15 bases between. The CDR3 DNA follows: TGTGCCAGCAGCTTAGCTTCTTACCCCGAAGGAGCTTTCTTT. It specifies CASSLASYPEGAFF.

CDR3 sequence reads: CAISESVRSNEKLFF. The CDR3 DNA reads as TGTGCCATCAGTGAGTCGGTCAGAAGTAATGAAAAACTGTTTTTT. The rearrangement links TRBV10-3 to TRBJ1-4; D not certain. This CDR3 region has 15 residues. Germline assignment: CDR1 ENHRY and CDR2 SYGVKD. V lost 0 bases to trimming and J lost 4 bases, with 9 bases between them.

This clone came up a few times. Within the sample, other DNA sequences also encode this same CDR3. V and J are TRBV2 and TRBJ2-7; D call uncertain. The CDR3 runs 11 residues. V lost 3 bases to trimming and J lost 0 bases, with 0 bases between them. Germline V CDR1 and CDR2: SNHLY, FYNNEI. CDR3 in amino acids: CASSDSYEQYF. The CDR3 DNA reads TGTGCCAGCAGTGACTCCTACGAGCAGTACTTC.

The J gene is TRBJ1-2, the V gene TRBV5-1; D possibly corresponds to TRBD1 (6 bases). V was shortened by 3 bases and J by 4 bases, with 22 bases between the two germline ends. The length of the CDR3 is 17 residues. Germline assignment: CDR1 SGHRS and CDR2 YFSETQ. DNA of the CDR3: TGCGCCAGCAGCTGGACTTCCGGGACACGGGTCGGCTATGGCTACACCTTC. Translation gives CASSWTSGTRVGYGYTF.

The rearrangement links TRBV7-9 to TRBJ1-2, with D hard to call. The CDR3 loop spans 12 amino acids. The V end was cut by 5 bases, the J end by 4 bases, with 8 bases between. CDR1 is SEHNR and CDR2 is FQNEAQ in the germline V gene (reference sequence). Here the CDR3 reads CASSRAPYGYTF. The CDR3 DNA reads TGTGCCAGCAGCAGAGCCCCCTATGGCTACACCTTC.

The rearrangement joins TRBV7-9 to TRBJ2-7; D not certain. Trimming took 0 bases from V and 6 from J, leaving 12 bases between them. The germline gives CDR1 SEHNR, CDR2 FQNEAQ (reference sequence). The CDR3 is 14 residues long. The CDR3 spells CASSLAPIRAEQYF. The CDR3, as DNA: TGTGCCAGCAGCTTAGCCCCGATTCGGGCCGAGCAGTACTTC.

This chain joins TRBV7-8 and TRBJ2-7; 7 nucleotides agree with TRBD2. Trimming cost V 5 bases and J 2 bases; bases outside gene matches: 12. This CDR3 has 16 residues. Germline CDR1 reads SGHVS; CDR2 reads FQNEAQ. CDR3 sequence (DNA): TGTGCCAGCAGCAGGCCGGGGGGACTAACAACCTACGAGCAGTACTTC. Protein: CASSRPGGLTTYEQYF.

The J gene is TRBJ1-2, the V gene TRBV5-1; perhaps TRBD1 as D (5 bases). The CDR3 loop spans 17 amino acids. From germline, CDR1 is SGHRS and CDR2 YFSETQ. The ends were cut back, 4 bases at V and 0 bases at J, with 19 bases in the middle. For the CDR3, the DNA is TGCGCCAGCAGCCCGTCACAACAGACAGCGACTAACTATGGCTACACCTTC. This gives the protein CASSPSQQTATNYGYTF.

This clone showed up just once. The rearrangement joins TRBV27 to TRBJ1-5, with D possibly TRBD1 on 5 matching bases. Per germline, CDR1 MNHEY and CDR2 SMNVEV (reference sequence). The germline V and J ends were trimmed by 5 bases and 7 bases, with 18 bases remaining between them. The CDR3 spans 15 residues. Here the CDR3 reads CASSKARERFQPQHF. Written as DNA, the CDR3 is TGTGCCAGCAGTAAGGCCAGGGAACGTTTCCAGCCCCAGCATTTT.

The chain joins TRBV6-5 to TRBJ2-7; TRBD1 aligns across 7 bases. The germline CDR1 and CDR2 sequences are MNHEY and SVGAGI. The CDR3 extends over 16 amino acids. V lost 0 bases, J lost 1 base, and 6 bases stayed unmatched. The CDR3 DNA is TGTGCCAGCAGTTACTCGACAGGGAGTATATCCTACGAGCAGTACTTC. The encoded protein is CASSYSTGSISYEQYF.